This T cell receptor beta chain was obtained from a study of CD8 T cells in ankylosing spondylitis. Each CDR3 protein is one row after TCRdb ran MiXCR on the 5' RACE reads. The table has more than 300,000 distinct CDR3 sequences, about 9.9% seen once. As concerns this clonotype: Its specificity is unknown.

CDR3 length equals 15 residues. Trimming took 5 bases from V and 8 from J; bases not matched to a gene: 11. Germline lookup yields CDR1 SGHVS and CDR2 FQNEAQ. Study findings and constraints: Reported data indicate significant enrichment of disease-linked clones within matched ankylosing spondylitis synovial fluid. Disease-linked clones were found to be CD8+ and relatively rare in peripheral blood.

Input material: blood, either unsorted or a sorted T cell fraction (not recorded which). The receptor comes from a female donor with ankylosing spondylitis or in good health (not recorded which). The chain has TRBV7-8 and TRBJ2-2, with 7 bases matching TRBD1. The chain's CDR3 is CASSQTRQGGGELFF. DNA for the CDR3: TGTGCCAGCAGCCAAACCCGACAGGGCGGGGGGGAGCTGTTTTTT. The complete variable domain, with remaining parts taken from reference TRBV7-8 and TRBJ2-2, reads GAGVSQSPRYKVAKRGQDVALRCDPISGHVSLFWYQQALGQGPEFLTYFQNEAQLDKSGLPSDRFFAERPEGSVSTLKIQRTQQEDSAVYLCASSQTRQGGGELFFGEGSRLTVL.